These 4 T cell receptor beta chains came from one sample sequenced in a study of OX40 agonist ivuxolimab in advanced cancers. Profiling relied on immunoSEQ multiplex PCR, and the TCRdb table lists in-frame clones only, not all of them. The sample contains 60,000 to 75,000 clones, roughly 93% of which appear only once. Sequenced material: CD4+ or CD8+ T cells sorted from blood, taken in a trial of the OX40 agonist ivuxolimab. All receptors derive from an adult with an advanced solid tumor such as melanoma, head and neck, liver or kidney cancer.

This chain connects TRBV27 to TRBJ2-7; D ambiguous. Germline CDR1 is MNHEY and CDR2 is SMNVEV (reference sequence). The CDR3 has 15 residues. The ends were cut back, 0 bases at V and 1 base at J, with 10 bases in the middle. CDR3 coding DNA: TGTGCCAGCAGTTTATCCCTGACCGGATCCTACGAGCAGTACTTC. This gives the protein CASSLSLTGSYEQYF.

The rearrangement joins TRBV9 to TRBJ2-1; D unresolved. V lost 3 bases, J lost 3 bases, and 13 bases lay in between. The CDR3 sequence is 15 residues long. Germline assignment: CDR1 SGDLS and CDR2 YYNGEE. The CDR3, as DNA: TGTGCCAGCAGCGGTGGAACCTTCCTCTACAATGAGCAGTTCTTC. The encoded protein is CASSGGTFLYNEQFF.

This clone was seen a few times. This sequence joins TRBV19 and TRBJ1-4; D gene uncertain. Trimming took off 3 bases at V and 8 bases at J, with 13 bases between the two ends. This CDR3 region has 14 residues. Germline V lookup: CDR1 LNHDA, CDR2 SQIVND (reference sequence). The CDR3 bases are TGTGCCAGTAGTATTAGGGAGCTGGGGGAAAAACTGTTTTTT. This gives the protein CASSIRELGEKLFF.

The chain combines TRBV13 with TRBJ1-5, with 7 bases aligning to TRBD1. This CDR3 contains 14 residues. V gave up 4 bases and J gave up 2 bases; unmatched junction bases: 2. Germline-derived CDR1 and CDR2 are PRHDT and FYEKMQ (reference sequence). The CDR3 DNA reads as TGTGCCAGCAGCTCAGGACAGGGCAATCAGCCCCAGCATTTT. Its translation is CASSSGQGNQPQHF.